Below, 4 T cell receptor beta chains from the same sample are listed, as sequenced in a study of shared T cell receptors in the human thymus. Assay used: immunoSEQ multiplex PCR; TCRdb lists only in-frame clones, some missing. This table holds about 710,000 clones, approximately 87% found once. These sequences were also reported in another study, on human thymus T cells.

Sample: thymocytes. The receptors were sampled from a boy under two years old with a congenital heart defect.

This rearrangement joins TRBV30 to TRBJ2-1; tentatively, D is TRBD1 (6 bases). The CDR3 runs 14 residues. V lost 0 bases to trimming and J lost 8 bases, with 14 bases between them. Per germline, CDR1 GTSNPN and CDR2 SVGIG (reference sequence). CDR3 DNA: TGTGCCTGGAGTGTAGTACAGGGTTCGGATGAGCAGTTCTTC. This gives the protein CAWSVVQGSDEQFF. Supplemented by reference TRBV30 and TRBJ2-1, the full variable domain reads SQTIHQWPATLVQPVGSPLSLECTVEGTSNPNLYWYRQAAGRGLQLLFYSVGIGQISSEVPQNLSASRPQDRQFILSSKKLLLSDSGFYLCAWSVVQGSDEQFFGPGTRLTVL.

The chain links TRBV28 to TRBJ2-3; tentative D call: TRBD2 (5 bases). The CDR3 is 18 amino acids. The germline CDR1 and CDR2 sequences are MDHEN and SYDVKM. V was pared by 6 bases and J by 3 bases, with 25 bases between. This CDR3 reads CASRGSFSSGAGTDTQYF. CDR3 nucleotides: TGTGCCAGCAGGGGGAGTTTTTCGAGCGGAGCCGGGACAGATACGCAGTATTTT.

This sequence joins TRBV13 and TRBJ2-5; D call uncertain. The V end lost 0 bases, the J end lost 5 bases, and 4 bases lay between the germline ends. This CDR3 region has 12 residues. Germline V lookup: CDR1 PRHDT, CDR2 FYEKMQ (reference sequence). The CDR3 loop reads CASSLGRETQYF. CDR3 sequence (DNA): TGTGCCAGCAGCTTAGGCCGTGAGACCCAGTACTTC.

The chain couples TRBV2 to TRBJ2-1, with D uncertain. Between the trimmed V and J ends, which lost 6 bases and 8 bases, there was a span of 23 bases. Germline values: CDR1 SNHLY, CDR2 FYNNEI. This CDR3 spans 16 amino acids. The CDR3 protein is CASSQPGPQWPDEQFF. The CDR3 DNA is TGTGCCAGCAGCCAACCGGGTCCACAATGGCCAGATGAGCAGTTCTTC.